Following are 5 T cell receptor beta chains from one sample sequenced in a study of shared clonotypes between healthy human individuals. Only in-frame clones appear in the TCRdb table, and some are missing; sequencing was by immunoSEQ multiplex PCR. The table has about 680,000 clones, 73% seen once. Material for sequencing was memory CD4+ T cells sorted from blood. Subset in this sample: CD45RA-negative fraction. The receptors come from a woman in her 30s in good health.

With respect to this clone: This same CDR3 is encoded by further DNA sequences in the sample. The CDR3, as DNA: TGCGCCAGCAGCCTGGGACAGCAAGAGACCCAGTACTTC. This sequence encodes CASSLGQQETQYF. This chain links TRBV5-1 with TRBJ2-5, with TRBD1 identical over 7 bases. This CDR3 is built from 13 residues. V dropped 4 bases and J dropped 2; count of bases not matched to a gene: 2. CDR1 and CDR2 (germline): SGHRS, YFSETQ.

This chain joins TRBV19 and TRBJ1-4, with D uncertain. CDR1 is LNHDA and CDR2 is SQIVND in the germline V gene (reference sequence). CDR3 length: 14 residues. Trimming removed 5 bases at V and 0 bases at J, with 7 bases between. The CDR3 here is CASSLRTTNEKLFF. CDR3 nucleotide sequence: TGTGCCAGTAGTCTACGCACAACTAATGAAAAACTGTTTTTT.

This chain uses TRBV27 with TRBJ2-5; D tentatively fits TRBD1 or TRBD2 (6 bases each). V lost 5 bases to trimming and J lost 5 bases, with 18 bases between them. Germline V gene data show CDR1 as MNHEY and CDR2 as SMNVEV (reference sequence). This CDR3 is built from 15 residues. The CDR3 sequence: CASSTSRGRRETQYF. Written as DNA, the CDR3 is TGTGCCAGCAGTACGTCCCGGGGGCGGCGTGAGACCCAGTACTTC.

The chain is built from TRBV6-5 and TRBJ1-5, with TRBD1 identical over 10 bases. J was trimmed by 4 bases and V by 6 bases; bases with no gene match: 3. The CDR3 runs 14 residues. Germline CDR1 is MNHEY and CDR2 is SVGAGI. The DNA of the CDR3 is TGTGCCAGCAGCGACAGGGGGCGGAATCAGCCCCAGCATTTT. Protein product: CASSDRGRNQPQHF.

The chain couples TRBV5-6 to TRBJ1-1, with 9 bases that match TRBD1. Trimming cost V 4 bases and J 3 bases; bases outside gene matches: 7. The CDR3 totals 15 residues. Looked up from germline, CDR1 is SGHDT and CDR2 is YYEEEE. Here the CDR3 DNA reads TGTGCCAGCAGCGTCCGGGACAGGGAACACACTGAAGCTTTCTTT. This codes for CASSVRDREHTEAFF.